The 24 T cell receptor beta chains reported below all come from one sample, sequenced in a study of post-analysis software for immune sequencing data. No antigen is known for these receptors. The TCR beta cDNA libraries carried unique molecular identifiers. MiXCR was run by TCRdb on the PCR reads, yielding one entry per CDR3 protein. Of hundreds of thousands of distinct CDR3 sequences listed, 25% to 30% were seen once; the top ten hold about 0.5%. Study outcomes and limitations: Comparison of patients with controls showed about 5 TRBV segments more frequent in patients, TRBV5-6, TRBV5-1 and TRBV20-1 among them.

Sequencing was carried out using blood. These receptors all come from a girl aged 10 to 17 with multiple sclerosis.

This clonotype was picked up many times. The chain links TRBV4-3 to TRBJ2-3; D possibly uses TRBD1 or TRBD2 (5 bases each). Trimming shortened V by 4 bases and J by 2 bases, and 16 bases separated the two germline ends. This CDR3 region has 16 residues. Germline lookup yields CDR1 LGHNA and CDR2 YSLEER. CDR3 sequence reads: CASSPLGTILTDTQYF. In DNA form, the CDR3 reads TGCGCCAGCAGCCCGTTGGGGACCATACTCACAGATACGCAGTATTTT.

This clonotype was recorded many times. The chain combines TRBV20-1 with TRBJ2-7; 8 bases fit TRBD2. This CDR3 has 15 residues. Germline V lookup: CDR1 DFQATT, CDR2 SNEGSKA (reference sequence). The trim removed 2 bases at V and 4 bases at J, leaving 10 bases unmatched. The CDR3 protein is CSARLERENGYEQYF. The CDR3 DNA reads TGCAGTGCTAGACTCGAGCGGGAGAACGGTTACGAGCAGTACTTC.

This clonotype was found a few times. The chain links TRBV7-2 to TRBJ2-6; D is unresolved. The V end was cut by 5 bases, the J end by 0 bases, with 14 bases between. The CDR3 sequence is 17 residues long. Germline V gene data show CDR1 as SGHTA and CDR2 as FQGNSA. The CDR3 reads CASSPTFRISGANVLTF. For the CDR3, the DNA is TGTGCCAGCAGCCCCACCTTCAGGATCTCTGGGGCCAACGTCCTGACTTTC.

A remark on this clonotype: Sequence at one end of the junction differs from germline and may be a read error. The chain joins TRBV6-2 or TRBV6-3 to TRBJ2-7, with D uncertain. CDR3 length: 15 residues. The germline V gene has CDR1 MNHEY and CDR2 SVGEGT. CDR3 nucleotides: TGTGCCCGCAGTTACTCGGGCGCCCGAGGCTACGAGCAGTACTTC. Translated: CARSYSGARGYEQYF.

This clonotype appeared a few times. The chain recombines TRBV12-3 or TRBV12-4 with TRBJ1-2; 8 bases line up with TRBD1. The CDR3 has 15 residues. V shed 5 bases and J 8 bases; nucleotides not matched to a gene: 13. The CDR3 sequence: CASSPLTGAFGGYTF. The CDR3 bases are TGTGCCAGCAGTCCATTGACAGGGGCGTTCGGAGGCTACACCTTC.

In regard to this clonotype: This could be a read error, since a much larger clone is one nucleotide away. V is TRBV20-1 and J is TRBJ2-1, with 10 bases that match TRBD2. J was trimmed by 13 bases and V by 0 bases; bases with no gene match: 18. This CDR3 region has 17 residues. Germline V gene data show CDR1 as DFQATT and CDR2 as SNEGSKA (reference sequence). The CDR3 loop reads CSARDVWTSGTRETQFF. The CDR3 DNA reads as TGCAGTGCTAGAGATGTATGGACTAGCGGCACTCGAGAGACCCAGTTCTTC.

The V call is TRBV10-3, the J call TRBJ1-6; D gene ambiguous. There are 13 residues in the CDR3. CDR1 and CDR2 (germline): ENHRY, SYGVKD. Trimming cost V 9 bases and J 7 bases, with 13 bases left between them. The CDR3 loop reads CAITDEPNSPLHF. The CDR3 DNA sequence: TGTGCCATAACAGACGAGCCGAATTCACCCCTCCACTTT.

The chain recombines TRBV20-1 with TRBJ2-7; 9 bases are shared with TRBD2. Per germline, CDR1 DFQATT and CDR2 SNEGSKA (reference sequence). The CDR3 length is 16 residues. V was clipped by 0 bases and J by 0 bases; unmatched bases: 6. Here the CDR3 reads CSARDPLAGASYEQYF. In DNA, the CDR3 is TGCAGTGCTAGAGATCCACTAGCGGGCGCCTCCTACGAGCAGTACTTC.

In this sample, this clonotype turned up many times. The V gene is TRBV3-1, the J gene TRBJ2-7; 7 bases map to TRBD2. The CDR3 totals 15 residues. Trimming took 5 bases from V and 2 from J; bases not matched to a gene: 9. Germline CDR1 reads LGHDT; CDR2 reads YNNKEL (reference sequence). The CDR3 protein is CASSEELATPYEQYF. CDR3 sequence (DNA): TGTGCCAGCAGCGAGGAACTAGCGACTCCCTACGAGCAGTACTTC.

The chain links TRBV7-2 to TRBJ1-3, with D possibly being TRBD1 (5 bases). The V end lost 0 bases, the J end lost 3 bases, and 9 bases lay between the germline ends. The length of the CDR3 is 15 residues. CDR1 is SGHTA and CDR2 is FQGNSA in the germline V gene. The CDR3 protein is CASSLARAYGNTIYF. For the CDR3, the DNA is TGTGCCAGCAGCTTAGCCAGGGCCTATGGAAACACCATATATTTT.

This clonotype was seen a few times. V usage is TRBV2 and J usage is TRBJ2-1, with D uncertain. CDR3 length: 15 residues. Germline CDR1 SNHLY, CDR2 FYNNEI. V gave up 2 bases and J gave up 2 bases, with 10 bases separating them. This chain's CDR3 is CASSESYGAYNEQFF. Here the CDR3 DNA reads TGTGCCAGCAGTGAATCCTATGGGGCCTACAATGAGCAGTTCTTC.

The chain uses TRBV5-5 and TRBJ2-1; 7 bases match TRBD2. The ends lost 3 bases at V and 6 bases at J; junction bases unmatched: 6. The CDR3 loop spans 14 amino acids. The germline CDR1 and CDR2 sequences are SGHKS and YYEKEE (reference sequence). This CDR3 reads CASSSGLTINEQFF. The CDR3 coding sequence is TGTGCCAGCAGCTCGGGACTAACCATCAATGAGCAGTTCTTC.

The chain uses TRBV10-3 and TRBJ2-2; D is unclear. The V gene lost 4 bases and the J gene lost 6 bases, with 3 bases spanning the gap. CDR1 and CDR2 from the germline V gene are ENHRY and SYGVKD. This CDR3 has 11 residues. The CDR3 sequence: CAISGSGELFF. The CDR3 nucleotides read TGTGCCATCAGTGGGTCCGGGGAGCTGTTTTTT.

The rearrangement links TRBV6-5 to TRBJ1-6; D gene unclear. Germline V gives CDR1 MNHEY, CDR2 SVGAGI. The CDR3 is 15 amino acids. V was trimmed by 1 base and J by 7 bases, leaving 11 bases between them. The CDR3 protein is CASSYFGRLNSPLHF. The DNA of the CDR3 is TGTGCCAGCAGTTACTTTGGCCGCCTAAATTCACCCCTCCACTTT.

The chain couples TRBV28 to TRBJ1-2; no definite D call. From germline, CDR1 is MDHEN and CDR2 SYDVKM. The CDR3 spans 13 residues. Trimming took off 2 bases at V and 4 bases at J, with 8 bases between the two ends. This CDR3 reads CASSLPGPYGYTF. The CDR3 bases are TGTGCCAGCAGTTTACCCGGACCCTATGGCTACACCTTC.

This clonotype was found a few times. V is TRBV5-1 and J is TRBJ2-7; the D gene is possibly TRBD1 (7 bases). CDR1 and CDR2 from the germline V gene are SGHRS and YFSETQ. This CDR3 is 13 amino acids long. Trimming took off 4 bases at V and 5 bases at J, with 13 bases between the two ends. The CDR3 DNA reads TGCGCCAGCAGCGGCGGGACAGTGGACGAGCAGTACTTC. As protein: CASSGGTVDEQYF.

The V gene is TRBV15, the J gene TRBJ1-2; D might be TRBD1 (6 bases). This CDR3 is 15 amino acids long. Trimming removed 0 bases at V and 3 bases at J, with 11 bases between. In germline, CDR1 is LNHNV, CDR2 YYDKDF (reference sequence). The CDR3 DNA sequence: TGTGCCACCAGCAGAGATCCAGGGGAGTACTATGGCTACACCTTC. It translates to CATSRDPGEYYGYTF.

This clonotype has ten or more counts. V gene TRBV7-9 combines with J gene TRBJ2-3; 7 bases line up with TRBD2. Looked up from germline, CDR1 is SEHNR and CDR2 is FQNEAQ (reference sequence). Trimming at V came to 5 bases and at J to 0 bases, leaving 5 bases not matched to a gene. The CDR3 consists of 15 residues. CDR3 residues: CASSPYSGSTDTQYF. The CDR3 DNA reads TGTGCCAGCAGCCCCTATAGCGGGAGCACAGATACGCAGTATTTT.

The table lists this clonotype with a count of one. Compared with germline, one end of the junction differs, possibly owing to a read error. The DNA for the CDR3 is TGTGCCAGCCGGCTACGTGAAGGGGAAAAACGGTTTTTT. The encoded protein is CASRLREGEKRFF. The J gene is TRBJ1-4, the V gene TRBV25-1, with D tentatively TRBD1 (5 bases). CDR1 is MGHDK and CDR2 is SYGVNS in the germline V gene. This CDR3 comprises 13 residues.

The J gene is TRBJ1-1, the V gene TRBV7-9; D uncertain. CDR3 length: 13 amino acids. The ends were cut back, 5 bases at V and 5 bases at J, with 12 bases in the middle. Looked up from germline, CDR1 is SEHNR and CDR2 is FQNEAQ (reference sequence). Here the CDR3 DNA reads TGTGCCAGCAGCCGGGAGGGTCCTACTGAAGCTTTCTTT. Its translation is CASSREGPTEAFF.

The CDR3 loop reads CASSSGQGSTGELFF. The DNA for the CDR3 is TGTGCCAGCAGTTCCGGACAGGGAAGCACCGGGGAGCTGTTTTTT. The chain recombines TRBV27 with TRBJ2-2; 8 nucleotides agree with TRBD1. Germline CDR1 is MNHEY and CDR2 is SMNVEV (reference sequence). V gave up 4 bases and J gave up 4 bases; unmatched junction bases: 5. There are 15 residues in the CDR3.

The V call is TRBV4-3, the J call TRBJ1-2, with D possibly being TRBD1 (5 bases). V was trimmed by 1 base and J by 3 bases, leaving 12 bases between them. Germline CDR1 reads LGHNA; CDR2 reads YSLEER. The length of the CDR3 is 15 residues. The chain's CDR3 is CASSQVGGGYYGYTF. As DNA, the CDR3 is TGCGCCAGCAGCCAAGTCGGGGGTGGCTACTATGGCTACACCTTC.

This clonotype has a handful of counts. The gene calls are TRBV5-5 and TRBJ2-5; TRBD1 might be the D (8 bases). TRBJ2-7 explains the end of the DNA better; the J call may be wrong. This CDR3 has 17 amino acids. Germline V gene sequence: CDR1 SGHKS, CDR2 YYEKEE (reference sequence). CDR3 region: CASSLAANRGGPDEQYF. The CDR3 DNA reads TGTGCCAGCAGCTTGGCCGCTAACAGGGGGGGGCCGGACGAGCAGTACTTC.

V is TRBV4-1 and J is TRBJ2-3; 8 bases match TRBD2. From germline, CDR1 is MGHRA and CDR2 YSYEKL. The V and J ends lost 1 base and 1 base, in that order; junction bases with no gene match: 7. This CDR3 is 17 amino acids long. The CDR3 sequence: CASSQGQLAGGTDTQYF. In nucleotides, the CDR3 is TGCGCCAGCAGCCAAGGGCAGCTAGCGGGTGGCACAGATACGCAGTATTTT.